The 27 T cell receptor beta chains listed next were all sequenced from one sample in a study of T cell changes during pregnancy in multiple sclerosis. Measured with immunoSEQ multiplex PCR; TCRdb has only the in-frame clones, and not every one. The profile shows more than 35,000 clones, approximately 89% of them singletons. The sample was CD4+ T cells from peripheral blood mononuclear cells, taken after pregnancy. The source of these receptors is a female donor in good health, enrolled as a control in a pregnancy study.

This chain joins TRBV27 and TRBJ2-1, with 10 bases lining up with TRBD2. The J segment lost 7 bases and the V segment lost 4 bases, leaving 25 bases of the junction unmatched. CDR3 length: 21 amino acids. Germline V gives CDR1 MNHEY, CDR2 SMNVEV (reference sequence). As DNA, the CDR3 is TGTGCCAGCAGTTCCCGCTCGCGGCTAGCGGGAGTATTGAATCCTGGGAATGAGCAGTTCTTC. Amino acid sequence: CASSSRSRLAGVLNPGNEQFF.

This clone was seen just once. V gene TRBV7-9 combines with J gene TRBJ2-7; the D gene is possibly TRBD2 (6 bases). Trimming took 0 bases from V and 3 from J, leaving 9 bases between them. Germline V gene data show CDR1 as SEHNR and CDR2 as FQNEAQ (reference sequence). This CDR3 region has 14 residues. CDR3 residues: CASSLAGGSYEQYF. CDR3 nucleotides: TGTGCCAGCAGCTTAGCGGGAGGTAGCTACGAGCAGTACTTC.

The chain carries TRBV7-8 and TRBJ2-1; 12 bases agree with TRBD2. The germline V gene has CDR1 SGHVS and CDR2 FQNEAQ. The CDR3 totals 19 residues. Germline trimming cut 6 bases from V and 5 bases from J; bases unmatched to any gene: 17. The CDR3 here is CASRLGGSLAGGQNNEQFF. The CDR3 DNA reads TGTGCCAGCAGACTCGGGGGGTCGCTAGCGGGAGGGCAAAACAATGAGCAGTTCTTC.

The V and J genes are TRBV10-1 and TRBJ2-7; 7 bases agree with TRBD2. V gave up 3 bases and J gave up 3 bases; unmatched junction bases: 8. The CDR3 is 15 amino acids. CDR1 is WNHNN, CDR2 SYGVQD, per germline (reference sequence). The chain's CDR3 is CASSERAAGFYEQYF. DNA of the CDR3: TGCGCCAGCAGTGAACGGGCAGCGGGATTCTACGAGCAGTACTTC.

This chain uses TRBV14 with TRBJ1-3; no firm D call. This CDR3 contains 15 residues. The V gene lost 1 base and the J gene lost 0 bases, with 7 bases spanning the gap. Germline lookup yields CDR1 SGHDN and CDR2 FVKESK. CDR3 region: CASSQGEYSGNTIYF. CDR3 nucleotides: TGTGCCAGCAGCCAAGGGGAGTACTCTGGAAACACCATATATTTT.

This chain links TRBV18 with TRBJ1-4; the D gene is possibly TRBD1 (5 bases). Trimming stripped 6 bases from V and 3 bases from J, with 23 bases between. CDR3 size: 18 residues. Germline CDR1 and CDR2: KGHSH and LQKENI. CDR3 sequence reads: CASSRTQTATPSNEKLFF. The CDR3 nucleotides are TGTGCCAGCTCCCGGACCCAGACAGCCACCCCGTCTAATGAAAAACTGTTTTTT.

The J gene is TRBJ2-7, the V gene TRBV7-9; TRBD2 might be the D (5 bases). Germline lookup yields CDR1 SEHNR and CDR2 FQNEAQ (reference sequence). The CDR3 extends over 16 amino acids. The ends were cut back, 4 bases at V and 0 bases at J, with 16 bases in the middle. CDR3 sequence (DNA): TGTGCCAGCAGCTCCCTCGGGGATCGCCTCTCCTACGAGCAGTACTTC. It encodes CASSSLGDRLSYEQYF.

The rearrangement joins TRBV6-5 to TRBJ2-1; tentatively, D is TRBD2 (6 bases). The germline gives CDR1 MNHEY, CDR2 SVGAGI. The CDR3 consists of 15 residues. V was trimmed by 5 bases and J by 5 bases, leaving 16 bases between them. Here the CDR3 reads CASSRDWGMNNEQFF. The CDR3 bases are TGTGCCAGCAGTAGGGACTGGGGGATGAACAATGAGCAGTTCTTC.

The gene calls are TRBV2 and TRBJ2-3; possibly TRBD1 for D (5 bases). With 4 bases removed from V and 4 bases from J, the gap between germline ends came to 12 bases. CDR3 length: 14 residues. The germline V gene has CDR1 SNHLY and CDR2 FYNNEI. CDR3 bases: TGTGCCAGCAGTGCGGGTCAGGGCCCAGATACGCAGTATTTT. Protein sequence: CASSAGQGPDTQYF.

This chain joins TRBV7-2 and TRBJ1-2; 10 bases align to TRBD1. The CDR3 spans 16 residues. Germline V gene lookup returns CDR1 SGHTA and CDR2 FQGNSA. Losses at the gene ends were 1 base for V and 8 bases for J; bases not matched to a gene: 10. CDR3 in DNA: TGTGCCAGCAGCTTAGGGGGGACAGGGGCCCTCCTGGGCTACACCTTC. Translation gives CASSLGGTGALLGYTF.

The CDR3 region is CASSSLSTSTDTQYF. DNA of the CDR3: TGTGCCAGTAGTAGTCTTTCCACTAGCACAGATACGCAGTATTTT. V and J are TRBV19 and TRBJ2-3; D is ambiguous. The CDR3 spans 15 residues. Trimming took 4 bases from V and 0 from J, leaving 11 bases between them. Germline CDR1 reads LNHDA; CDR2 reads SQIVND (reference sequence).

In DNA, the CDR3 is TGTGCCAGCAGTCGCCTAGGTATGGGCACAGATACGCAGTATTTT. Its translation: CASSRLGMGTDTQYF. The genes are TRBV2 and TRBJ2-3; no firm D call. This CDR3 comprises 15 residues. V shed 5 bases and J shed 1 base, with 13 bases lying between them. The germline gives CDR1 SNHLY, CDR2 FYNNEI.

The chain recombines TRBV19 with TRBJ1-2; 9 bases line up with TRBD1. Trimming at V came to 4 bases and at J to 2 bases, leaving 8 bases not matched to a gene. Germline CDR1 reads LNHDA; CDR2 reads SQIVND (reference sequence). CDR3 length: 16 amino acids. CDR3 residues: CASSSDTGGGNYGYTF. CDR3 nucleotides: TGTGCCAGTAGTAGTGATACAGGGGGCGGAAACTATGGCTACACCTTC.

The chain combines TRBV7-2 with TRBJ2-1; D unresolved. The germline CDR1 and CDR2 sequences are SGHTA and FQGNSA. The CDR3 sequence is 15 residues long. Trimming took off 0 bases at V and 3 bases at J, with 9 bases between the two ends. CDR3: CASSLAPGFYNEQFF. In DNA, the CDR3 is TGTGCCAGCAGCTTAGCGCCAGGTTTCTACAATGAGCAGTTCTTC. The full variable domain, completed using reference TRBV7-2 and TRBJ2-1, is GAGVSQSPSNKVTEKGKDVELRCDPISGHTALYWYRQSLGQGLEFLIYFQGNSAPDKSGLPSDRFSAERTGGSVSTLTIQRTQQEDSAVYLCASSLAPGFYNEQFFGPGTRLTVL.

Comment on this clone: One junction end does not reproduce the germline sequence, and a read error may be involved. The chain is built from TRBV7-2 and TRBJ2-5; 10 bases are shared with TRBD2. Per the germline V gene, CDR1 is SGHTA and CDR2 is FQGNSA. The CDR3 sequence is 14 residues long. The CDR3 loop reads CASSLAGVVETQYF. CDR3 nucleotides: TGTGCCAGCAGCCTAGCGGGAGTAGTAGAGACCCAGTACTTC.

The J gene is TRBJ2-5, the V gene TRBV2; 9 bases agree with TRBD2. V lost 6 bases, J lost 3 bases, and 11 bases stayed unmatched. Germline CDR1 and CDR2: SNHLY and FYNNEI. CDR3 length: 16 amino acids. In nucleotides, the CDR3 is TGTGCCAGCAGGTGGAGAAGCGGGGGGACGAAAGAGACCCAGTACTTC. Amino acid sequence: CASRWRSGGTKETQYF.

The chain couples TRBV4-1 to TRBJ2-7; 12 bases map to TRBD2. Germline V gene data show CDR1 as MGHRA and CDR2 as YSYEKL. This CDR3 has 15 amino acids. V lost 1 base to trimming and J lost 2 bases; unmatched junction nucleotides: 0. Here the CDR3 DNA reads TGCGCCAGCAGCCAAGGACTAGCGGGAGCCTACGAGCAGTACTTC. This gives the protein CASSQGLAGAYEQYF.

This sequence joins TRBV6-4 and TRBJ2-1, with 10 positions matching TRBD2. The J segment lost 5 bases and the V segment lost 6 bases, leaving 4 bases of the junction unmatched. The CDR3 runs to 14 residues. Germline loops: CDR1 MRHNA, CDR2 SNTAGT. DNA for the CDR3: TGTGCCAGCAGCTTAGCGGGGGGTAACAATGAGCAGTTCTTC. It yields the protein CASSLAGGNNEQFF.

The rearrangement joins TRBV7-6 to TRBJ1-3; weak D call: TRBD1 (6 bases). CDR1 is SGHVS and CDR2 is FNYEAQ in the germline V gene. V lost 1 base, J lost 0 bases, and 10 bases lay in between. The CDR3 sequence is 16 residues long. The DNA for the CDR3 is TGTGCCAGCAGCTTAGGGACAGCCTCCTCTGGAAACACCATATATTTT. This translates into CASSLGTASSGNTIYF.

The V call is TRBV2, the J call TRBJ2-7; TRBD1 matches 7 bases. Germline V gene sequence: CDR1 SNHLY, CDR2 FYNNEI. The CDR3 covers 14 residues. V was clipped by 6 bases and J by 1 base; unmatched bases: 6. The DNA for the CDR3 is TGTGCCAGCAGGGGGAGACAGGGTTCCTACGAGCAGTACTTC. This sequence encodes CASRGRQGSYEQYF.

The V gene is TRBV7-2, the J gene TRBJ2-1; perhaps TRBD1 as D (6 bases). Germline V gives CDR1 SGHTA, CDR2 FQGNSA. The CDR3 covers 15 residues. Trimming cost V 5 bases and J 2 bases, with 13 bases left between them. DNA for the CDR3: TGTGCCAGCAGCCCAGAGGGGGTTGCCTACAATGAGCAGTTCTTC. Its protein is CASSPEGVAYNEQFF.

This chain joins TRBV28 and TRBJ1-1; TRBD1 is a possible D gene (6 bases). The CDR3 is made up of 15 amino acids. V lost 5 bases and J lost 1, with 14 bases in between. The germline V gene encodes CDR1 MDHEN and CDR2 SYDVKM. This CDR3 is CASSKGGRGNTEAFF. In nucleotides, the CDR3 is TGTGCCAGCAGTAAAGGGGGACGGGGGAACACTGAAGCTTTCTTT.

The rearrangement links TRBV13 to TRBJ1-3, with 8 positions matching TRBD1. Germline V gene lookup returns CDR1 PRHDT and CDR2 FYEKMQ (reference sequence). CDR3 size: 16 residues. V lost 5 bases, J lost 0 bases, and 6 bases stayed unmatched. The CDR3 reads CASSRGTGLSGNTIYF. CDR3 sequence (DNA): TGTGCCAGCAGCCGAGGGACAGGCCTCTCTGGAAACACCATATATTTT.

CDR3 amino acids: CASSQDVGGGQPQHF. CDR3 bases: TGTGCCAGCAGCCAAGATGTCGGGGGAGGACAGCCCCAGCATTTT. This chain uses TRBV4-2 with TRBJ1-5, with a possible D match to TRBD1 (5 bases). Germline V gene lookup returns CDR1 LGHNA and CDR2 YNFKEQ. The germline V and J ends were trimmed by 0 bases and 7 bases, with 13 bases remaining between them. The length of the CDR3 is 15 residues.

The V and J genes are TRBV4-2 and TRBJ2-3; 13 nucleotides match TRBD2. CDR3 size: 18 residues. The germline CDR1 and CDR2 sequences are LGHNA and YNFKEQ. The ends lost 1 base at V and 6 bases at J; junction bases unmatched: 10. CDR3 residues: CASSQVSTSGRASDTQYF. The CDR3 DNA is TGTGCCAGCAGCCAAGTTTCAACTAGCGGGAGGGCCTCCGATACGCAGTATTTT.

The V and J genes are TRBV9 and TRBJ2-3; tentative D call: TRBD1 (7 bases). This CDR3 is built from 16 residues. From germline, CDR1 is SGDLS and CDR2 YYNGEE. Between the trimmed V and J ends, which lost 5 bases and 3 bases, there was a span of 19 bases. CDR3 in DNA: TGTGCCAGCAGTCCGGGGGCGACAGGGCCAACAGATACGCAGTATTTT. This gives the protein CASSPGATGPTDTQYF.

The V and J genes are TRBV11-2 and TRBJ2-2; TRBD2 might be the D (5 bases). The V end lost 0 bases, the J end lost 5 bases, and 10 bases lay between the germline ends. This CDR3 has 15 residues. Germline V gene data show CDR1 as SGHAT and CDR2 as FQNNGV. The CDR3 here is CASSLEVRGTGELFF. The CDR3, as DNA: TGTGCCAGCAGCTTAGAAGTTCGGGGAACCGGGGAGCTGTTTTTT.